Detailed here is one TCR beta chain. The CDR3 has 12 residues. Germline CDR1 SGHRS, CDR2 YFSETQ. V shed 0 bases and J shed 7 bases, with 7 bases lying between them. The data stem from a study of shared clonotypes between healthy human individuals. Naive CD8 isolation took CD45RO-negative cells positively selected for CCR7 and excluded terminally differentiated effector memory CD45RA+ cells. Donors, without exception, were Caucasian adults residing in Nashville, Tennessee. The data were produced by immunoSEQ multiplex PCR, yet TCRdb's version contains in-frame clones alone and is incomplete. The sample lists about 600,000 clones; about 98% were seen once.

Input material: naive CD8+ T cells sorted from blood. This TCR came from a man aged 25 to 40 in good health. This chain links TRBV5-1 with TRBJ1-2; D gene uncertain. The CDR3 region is CASSLGRVGYTF. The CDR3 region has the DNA TGCGCCAGCAGCTTGGGTAGGGTTGGCTACACCTTC.